The 9 T cell receptor beta chains below all came from one sample that was sequenced in a study of cytomegalovirus exposure and HLA in healthy donors. The PCR made use of 60 Vbeta and 13 Jbeta primers. Sequenced by immunoSEQ multiplex PCR; TCRdb stores in-frame clones only, minus some. There are approximately 210,000 clones in the sample; nearly 80% occur only once, and around 1.9% lies in the top ten. Source material: PBMCs. All receptors derive from a male donor in good health and CMV-seronegative.

The chain is built from TRBV13 and TRBJ1-1; TRBD1 matches 8 bases. V lost 3 bases to trimming and J lost 2 bases; unmatched junction nucleotides: 8. This CDR3 is built from 16 residues. Germline loops: CDR1 PRHDT, CDR2 FYEKMQ (reference sequence). The CDR3 here is CASSFSGGGGNTEAFF. The DNA of the CDR3 is TGTGCCAGCAGCTTCTCAGGGGGCGGCGGCAACACTGAAGCTTTCTTT.

This chain joins TRBV5-1 and TRBJ2-7, with 7 bases matching TRBD2. Germline V gene sequence: CDR1 SGHRS, CDR2 YFSETQ. The CDR3 has 15 amino acids. Trimming removed 1 base from V and 2 bases from J; junction bases left unmatched: 6. The CDR3 here is CASSLLGGSTYEQYF. The CDR3 DNA is TGCGCCAGCAGCTTGTTGGGCGGGAGCACCTACGAGCAGTACTTC.

The chain couples TRBV27 to TRBJ2-2; D remains ambiguous. CDR3 length: 15 residues. The germline CDR1 and CDR2 sequences are MNHEY and SMNVEV (reference sequence). Trimming pared 6 bases from V and 1 base from J, leaving 12 bases between. The CDR3 sequence is CASSPTVVNTGELFF. In nucleotides, the CDR3 is TGTGCCAGCAGCCCCACGGTAGTGAACACCGGGGAGCTGTTTTTT.

V gene TRBV5-4 combines with J gene TRBJ1-5; tentatively, D is TRBD1 (6 bases). With 3 bases removed from V and 3 bases from J, the gap between germline ends came to 13 bases. CDR1 is SGHNT and CDR2 is YYREEE in the germline V gene (reference sequence). This CDR3 comprises 15 residues. CDR3 bases: TGTGCCAGCAGCTCGGAGGCAGGGGACAATCAGCCCCAGCATTTT. It encodes CASSSEAGDNQPQHF.

V and J are TRBV7-3 and TRBJ2-2; 13 positions match TRBD2. Unmatched junction bases numbered 8, after V lost 6 bases and J lost 1 base. CDR1 is SGHTA, CDR2 FQGTGA, per germline. CDR3 length equals 18 residues. In DNA form, the CDR3 reads TGTGCCAGCAGACCTGGACTAGCGGGAGTGGGGAACACCGGGGAGCTGTTTTTT. Its translation: CASRPGLAGVGNTGELFF. The full variable domain, completed using reference TRBV7-3 and TRBJ2-2, is GAGVSQTPSNKVTEKGKYVELRCDPISGHTALYWYRQSLGQGPEFLIYFQGTGAADDSGLPNDRFFAVRPEGSVSTLKIQRTERGDSAVYLCASRPGLAGVGNTGELFFGEGSRLTVL.

A single count supports this clone. V and J are TRBV9 and TRBJ2-1; D is perhaps TRBD1 (7 bases). In germline, CDR1 is SGDLS, CDR2 YYNGEE. The CDR3 runs 17 residues. V shed 3 bases and J shed 2 bases, with 18 bases lying between them. The CDR3 DNA reads TGTGCCAGCAGCGGACGGGGGCGACAGGGCGCCTACAATGAGCAGTTCTTC. Encoded protein: CASSGRGRQGAYNEQFF.

The chain recombines TRBV4-3 with TRBJ2-2; D may be TRBD2 (6 bases). The CDR3 extends over 17 amino acids. The V end lost 1 base, the J end lost 4 bases, and 16 bases lay between the germline ends. Germline V gives CDR1 LGHNA, CDR2 YSLEER. This CDR3 is CASSQGGRSEGTGELFF. In DNA form, the CDR3 reads TGCGCCAGCAGCCAAGGGGGGAGGAGTGAGGGCACCGGGGAGCTGTTTTTT.

The rearrangement links TRBV4-2 to TRBJ2-3; 13 positions match TRBD2. This CDR3 is built from 18 residues. The J segment lost 4 bases and the V segment lost 1 base, leaving 8 bases of the junction unmatched. Germline lookup yields CDR1 LGHNA and CDR2 YNFKEQ. The CDR3 protein is CASSQGGVTSGRADTQYF. In nucleotides, the CDR3 is TGTGCCAGCAGCCAAGGGGGGGTCACTAGCGGGAGGGCAGATACGCAGTATTTT.

V is TRBV4-3 and J is TRBJ2-7, with 8 nucleotides matching TRBD1. The CDR3 length is 15 residues. CDR1 LGHNA and CDR2 YSLEER come from the germline V gene. The V gene end was trimmed by 1 base and the J gene end by 6 bases; junction bases not matched to a gene: 8. The CDR3: CASSQGQGRSSEQYF. CDR3 bases: TGCGCCAGCAGCCAAGGACAGGGGAGGTCTTCCGAGCAGTACTTC.